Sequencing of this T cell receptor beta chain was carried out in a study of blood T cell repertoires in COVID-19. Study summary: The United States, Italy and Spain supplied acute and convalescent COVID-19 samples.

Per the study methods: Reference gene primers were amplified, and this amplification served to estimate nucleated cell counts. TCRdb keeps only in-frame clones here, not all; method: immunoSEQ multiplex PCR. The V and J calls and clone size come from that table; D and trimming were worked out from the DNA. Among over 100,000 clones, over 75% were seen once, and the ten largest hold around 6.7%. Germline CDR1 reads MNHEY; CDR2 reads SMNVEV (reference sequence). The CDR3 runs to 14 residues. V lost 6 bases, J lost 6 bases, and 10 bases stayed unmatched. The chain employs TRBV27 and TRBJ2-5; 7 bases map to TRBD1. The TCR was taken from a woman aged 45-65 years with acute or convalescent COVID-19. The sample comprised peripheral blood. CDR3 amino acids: CASSSLTGEQTQYF. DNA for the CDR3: TGTGCCAGCAGCTCTCTCACAGGGGAGCAGACCCAGTACTTC.